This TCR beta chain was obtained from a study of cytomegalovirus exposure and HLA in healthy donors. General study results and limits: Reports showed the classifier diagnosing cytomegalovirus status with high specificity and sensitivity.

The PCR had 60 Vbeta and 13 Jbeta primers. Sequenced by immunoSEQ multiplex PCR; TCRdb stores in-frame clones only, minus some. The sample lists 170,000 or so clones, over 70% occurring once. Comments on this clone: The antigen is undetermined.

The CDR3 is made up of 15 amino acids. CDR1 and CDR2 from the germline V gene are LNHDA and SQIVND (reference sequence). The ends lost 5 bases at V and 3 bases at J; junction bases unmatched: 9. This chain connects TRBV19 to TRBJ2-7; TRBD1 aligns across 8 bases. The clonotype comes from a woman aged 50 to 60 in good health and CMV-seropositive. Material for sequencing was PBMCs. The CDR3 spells CASSVTGTGGYEQYF. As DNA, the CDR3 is TGTGCCAGTAGTGTAACCGGGACAGGCGGCTACGAGCAGTACTTC.